This T cell receptor (beta chain) was identified in a study of cytomegalovirus exposure and HLA in healthy donors (dated by TCRdb to the late 2010s). A note on the overall study: In an earlier analysis of roughly 590 of the donors, 276 Gb of sequence data and some 100 million unique TCR beta sequences from roughly 180 million T cells were reported. About 330 gigabases of sequencing data and approximately 91 million unique TCR sequences made up an early release that covered about 640 HLA-typed donors. Among the roughly 380 genotyped donors, approximately 81% belonged to the genetic ancestry cluster associated with self-reported Caucasian donors. The study was designed to test whether signatures of past pathogen exposure could be identified by cataloging public T cell receptors. The T cell repertoires of 670 or so subjects were profiled by immunosequencing and related to cytomegalovirus serostatus. Along with the approximately 670-subject first cohort, a separate validation cohort of 120 different subjects was used. The study combined high-throughput TCR immunosequencing, statistical association of individual TCRs with disease status, and machine learning to predict cytomegalovirus infection status. To study patterns of TCR occurrence, a later analysis re-analyzed previously published TCR beta repertoires from more than 550 donors and added high-resolution HLA genotyping. In the later analysis, no new phenotypic data were used to find candidate immune exposures; instead, reliance was placed on TCR beta sequences and their occurrence across donors. In an earlier analysis of more than 550 of the donors, high-throughput TCR beta sequencing was used to judge whether each TCR beta V gene segment behaved as functional or pseudogenic. Donor age, sex, ethnicity and CMV serostatus were compiled alongside the repertoire data. A later genetic analysis took genome-wide SNP genotypes for about 65% of the 666 donors and used that subset as a discovery cohort. All discovery cohort repertoires had been generated on a single sequencing platform. Both class I and class II loci were covered by HLA typing, at four-digit resolution. The number of typed donors differed by locus: about 620-630 for A, B, C, DRB1 and DQB1; roughly 510 for DQA1; about 600 for DPA1; and some 450 for DPB1. About five DR-DQ haplotypes were handled as single units for association and clustering, since linkage in the cohort was strong. Among roughly 370 genotyped donors of the cohort, an average of around 240,000 unique TCR beta nucleotide sequences were sequenced per donor, about a sixth of them non-productive.

This clone was counted between two and nine times. Its antigen is unknown. No much larger clone is present one base from it, and per-base qualities are unavailable. The cohort comprised approximately 700 healthy bone marrow donors. At the time of sampling, every cohort member was nominally healthy, though immune exposures that went unrecorded were likely present. The donor was CMV seronegative and belonged to the group of several hundred seronegative cohort members. A peripheral blood sample was collected from each donor, and TCR beta sequencing was performed on peripheral blood mononuclear cells. Genomic DNA extraction from the blood cell samples was performed with the Qiagen DNeasy Blood Extraction Kit. Libraries came from the immunoSEQ multiplex PCR assay. A mixture of 60 forward primers for TCR Vbeta segments and 13 reverse primers for TCR Jbeta segments was used in the multiplex PCR. Amplification of the CDR3 region of rearranged TCR beta genes was performed with a multiplex PCR assay on genomic DNA. The amplified TCR beta libraries were sequenced on the Illumina HiSeq System as 87-base-pair reads. Under the source paper's analysis protocol: A later analysis counted about 76 million unique TCR beta chains across the approximately 700 repertoires, and around 9.9 million of these chains were shared by at least two donors. Raw reads were error-corrected and collapsed into unique sequences by a nearest-neighbor algorithm in which closely related sequences were merged to remove PCR and sequencing errors. Alignment of CDR3 sequences to IMGT reference sequences was used to assign V, D and J gene segments. For a sequence to be retained, at least a six-nucleotide match to both a V gene segment and a J gene segment was required. Rearrangements were classified as productive when the CDR3 lacked stop codons and remained in frame with V and J, and all other rearrangements were classified as non-productive. CDR3 was defined according to IMGT convention as the region running from the second conserved V-encoded cysteine to the conserved J-encoded phenylalanine. The earlier analysis of 587 of the donors excluded sequences that lacked an unambiguous match to a single V gene segment. An earlier analysis of a few hundred of the donors called V segments functional above 56.7% productive rearrangements and segregating when the between-donor standard deviation exceeded 5%. To diagnose cytomegalovirus status from the catalog of TCR beta chain sequences, a statistical classification framework was built. A later analysis assigned V and J genes by comparing TCR nucleotide sequences with IMGT/GENE-DB human TR gene sequences. In a later analysis, CDR3 sequences and most-parsimonious VDJ recombination scenarios were assigned using the TCRdist pipeline. In a later analysis, each TCR beta chain was defined by its CDR3 amino acid sequence together with its V-gene family, and reads without a unique V-gene family were excluded. As a way to deal with suspected cross-contamination and a sequencing artifact, a later analysis dropped approximately 570 nucleotide sequences that were highly shared and had low generation probability. In a later analysis, a clonal expansion index was calculated for each public chain from normalized within-repertoire ranks of inferred template counts. A later analysis computed generation probabilities with a VDJ recombination model fitted to out-of-frame rearrangements, and checked the results against IGoR. In a later analysis, hypergeometric tests were used to score TCR-TCR, TCR-HLA and TCR-CMV co-occurrence, with a repertoire-size bias correction applied to TCR pairs. False discovery rates were estimated in a later analysis by permuting HLA or CMV assignments 20 times. In a later analysis, co-occurring TCRs were grouped with DBSCAN, and TCRdist sequence similarity was added when clustering was performed within HLA-allele-positive subsets. Co-occurrence clustering excluded repertoires with fewer than 30,000 or more than 120,000 public chains, plus five with anomalous nucleotide sharing. Held by TCRdb, this immuneACCESS table contains in-frame sequences only and omits some clones. Under half of the omission traces to an unresolved V gene where checked; the cause of the rest is unknown. The D gene and trimming were derived from the DNA, and the V and J assignments and clone size from that table. In this sample the table shows about 62,000 clones, about four fifths of which occur a single time. The biggest ten clones account for 5.4% of the sample.

The CDR3 starts with the cysteine, ends with the phenylalanine, and has 13 residues. Here the CDR3 DNA is all that survives: 39 bases in frame from base 1. The germline V gene yields SGHTA for CDR1 and FQGTGA for CDR2. Cut back by 5 bases and 1 base, the V and J ends lie 5 bases apart. What the study reported, not specific to this receptor: An association between a missense DCLRE1C variant and V-gene and J-gene trimming of TCR beta chains was found in a later genetic analysis and replicated in an independent cohort. A few of the identified cytomegalovirus-associated TCR beta chains were confirmed in vitro to be specific for cytomegalovirus antigens. Because HLA typing was missing for some donors at each locus, association tests included only the typed subset. A cluster of highly shared sequence variants was judged likely to be a technical artifact of the sequencing pipeline. While some public TCRs were present in many individuals, most TCR sequences turned up only very rarely across donors. In this cohort, only TCR beta chains were sequenced, and detectable features were limited by the absence of alpha or paired-chain data. Linkage disequilibrium might explain the correlated functional status among segregating V segments, but an unknown experimental factor could not be excluded. A later analysis reported that several top co-occurrence clusters appeared linked to parvovirus B19, influenza, CMV and Epstein-Barr virus. In a later analysis, 15,000 to 20,000 TCR beta sequences were associated with specific HLA alleles at a false discovery rate of 0.05. An earlier analysis of approximately 500 of the donors showed that most TCR beta V segments appeared in productive rearrangements either about 87% or about 30% of the time, which broadly matched IMGT annotations. Because counts were too low, roughly 18 rarely observed V segments, including chromosome 9 orphons, were left out of the earlier analysis of several hundred of the donors. According to a later analysis, most CMV-associated TCR beta chains appeared to be HLA-restricted, and the HLA associations seemed to be driven largely by CMV exposure. Some IMGT-functional V segments, including TRBV6-2 and TRBV6-3, could not be told apart with the 87-base-pair reads, so those segments were excluded. The classifier was reported to diagnose cytomegalovirus status with high specificity and sensitivity in both the original and validation cohorts. Assigning TCR associations to individual alleles was difficult when HLA alleles, especially DR and DQ, strongly co-occurred. It was suggested by the authors that the approach could potentially be generalized to other disease states and immunological phenotypes. The only immune exposure information available for the cohort was CMV serostatus. In the study, some 160 TCR beta chains were listed as associated with cytomegalovirus. In a later analysis, the rate of TCR association differed among HLA loci, with DRB1 alleles having the most associated TCRs and HLA-C alleles having the fewest. A further reported finding was that TCR beta sequences accurately predicted the HLA-A and HLA-B alleles for most subjects in the first cohort. In a later genetic analysis, fewer N-insertions in productive TCRs were reported among donors in an Asian-associated ancestry cluster than the approximately 710-donor mean. Sequencing depth was assumed to be roughly uniform across donors in the presence/absence analyses, though that assumption may not hold. Compared with equally common non-associated chains, HLA-associated TCR beta chains in a later analysis were more clonally expanded and had lower generation probabilities.

The sequenced sample consisted of PBMCs. The receptor comes from a woman aged 25 to 39 in good health and CMV-seronegative. This sequence uses TRBV7-3 and TRBJ2-2; the D gene is not confidently resolved. The CDR3 protein sequence reads: CASSPLNTGELFF. The DNA sequence is as follows: TGTGCCAGCAGCCCTCTGAACACCGGGGAGCTGTTTTTT.